These T cell receptor beta chains were read from a single sample in a study of shared clonotypes between healthy human individuals. The protocol was immunoSEQ multiplex PCR, while the TCRdb copy is restricted to in-frame clones and leaves out a portion. The sample lists approximately 2,300,000 clones, about 90% seen once, with 0.37% in the top ten. The sample comprised naive CD4+ T cells from PBMCs. The receptors here all came from a man aged 18 to 30 in good health. Some clones in this sample may be carry-over from other donors' samples. The CDR3 runs from the conserved cysteine through the conserved F or W. The order of the fields is D gene, CDR3 length, V gene, clone size, J gene, CDR3 protein, CDR3 DNA. D genes are given only for firm matches. Clone size, where shown, is once, few, many, or a class for clones that have expanded.

D: NA; length: 14; V: TRBV6-1; size: NA; J: TRBJ1-5; CDR3: CASSINSFYQPQHF; DNA: TGTGCCAGCAGTATAAACAGCTTCTATCAGCCCCAGCATTTT
D: NA; length: 13; V: TRBV13; size: NA; J: TRBJ2-7; CDR3: CASSMAASYEQYF; DNA: TGTGCCAGCAGTATGGCAGCTTCCTACGAGCAGTACTTC
D: TRBD2; length: 14; V: TRBV19; size: NA; J: TRBJ2-3; CDR3: CASSSGSWTDTQYF; DNA: TGTGCCAGTAGTAGCGGGAGTTGGACAGATACGCAGTATTTT
D: NA; length: 17; V: TRBV11-2; size: NA; J: TRBJ2-3; CDR3: CASSPEPWKSSTDTQYF; DNA: TGTGCCAGCAGCCCCGAACCCTGGAAATCTAGCACAGATACGCAGTATTTT
D: TRBD1; length: 14; V: TRBV27; size: once; J: TRBJ2-1; CDR3: CASSLDRGSGEQFF; DNA: TGTGCCAGCAGTCTAGACAGGGGTAGCGGTGAGCAGTTCTTC
D: NA; length: 15; V: TRBV19; size: NA; J: TRBJ2-7; CDR3: CASSIGASSSYEQYF; DNA: TGTGCCAGTAGTATCGGGGCCTCAAGCTCCTACGAGCAGTACTTC
D: NA; length: 13; V: TRBV7-3; size: NA; J: TRBJ2-5; CDR3: CASSSTRAGTQYF; DNA: TGTGCCAGCAGCTCGACCCGGGCAGGGACCCAGTACTTC
D: NA; length: 13; V: TRBV10-3; size: NA; J: TRBJ1-2; CDR3: CASRRGSDYGYTF; DNA: TGTGCCAGCAGAAGAGGTTCTGACTATGGCTACACCTTC
D: NA; length: 16; V: TRBV4-2; size: NA; J: TRBJ2-2; CDR3: CASTKVVMSGTGELFF; DNA: TGTGCCAGCACCAAAGTGGTGATGTCGGGCACCGGGGAGCTGTTTTTT
D: NA; length: 14; V: TRBV6-5; size: NA; J: TRBJ2-3; CDR3: CASTSAGEGDTQYF; DNA: TGTGCCAGCACCTCAGCGGGCGAGGGAGATACGCAGTATTTT
D: TRBD2; length: 15; V: TRBV6-5; size: NA; J: TRBJ2-3; CDR3: CASSYDRGVRYTQYF; DNA: TGTGCCAGCAGTTACGATCGGGGGGTGAGGTATACGCAGTATTTT
D: TRBD1; length: 17; V: TRBV4-1; size: NA; J: TRBJ1-6; CDR3: CASSQDRDSAYNSPLHF; DNA: TGCGCCAGCAGCCAAGATCGGGACAGCGCCTATAATTCACCCCTCCACTTT
D: TRBD1; length: 15; V: TRBV7-9; size: NA; J: TRBJ1-6; CDR3: CASSNLDRGRSPLHF; DNA: TGTGCCAGCAGCAACTTGGACAGGGGGCGCTCACCCCTCCACTTT
D: NA; length: 12; V: TRBV29-1; size: NA; J: TRBJ1-2; CDR3: CSVEVQGYGYTF; DNA: TGCAGCGTTGAAGTGCAGGGTTATGGCTACACCTTC
D: NA; length: 11; V: TRBV5-1; size: NA; J: TRBJ1-1; CDR3: CASIKNTEAFF; DNA: TGCGCCAGCATAAAAAACACTGAAGCTTTCTTT
D: NA; length: 15; V: TRBV15; size: NA; J: TRBJ1-1; CDR3: CATSRKQVGRTEAFF; DNA: TGTGCCACCAGCAGAAAACAGGTTGGCCGCACTGAAGCTTTCTTT
D: NA; length: 15; V: TRBV2; size: NA; J: TRBJ1-5; CDR3: CASSPGPVTGQPQHF; DNA: TGTGCCAGCAGTCCGGGACCCGTTACGGGTCAGCCCCAGCATTTT
D: NA; length: 14; V: TRBV5-1; size: NA; J: TRBJ2-2; CDR3: CASSLNDLTGELFF; DNA: TGCGCCAGCAGCTTGAACGACTTGACCGGGGAGCTGTTTTTT
D: TRBD2; length: 15; V: TRBV28; size: NA; J: TRBJ2-3; CDR3: CASSGAGAGTDTQYF; DNA: TGTGCCAGCAGCGGAGCGGGAGCCGGGACAGATACGCAGTATTTT
D: NA; length: 11; V: TRBV28; size: NA; J: TRBJ2-5; CDR3: CASRLGETQYF; DNA: TGTGCCAGCAGGTTGGGAGAGACCCAGTACTTC
D: NA; length: 12; V: TRBV5-4; size: NA; J: TRBJ1-1; CDR3: CASSLRGTEAFF; DNA: TGTGCCAGCAGCCTCCGGGGCACTGAAGCTTTCTTT
D: TRBD1; length: 16; V: TRBV5-1; size: NA; J: TRBJ1-1; CDR3: CASSPRDRVKDTEAFF; DNA: TGCGCCAGCAGCCCCCGGGACAGGGTCAAGGACACTGAAGCTTTCTTT
D: NA; length: 14; V: TRBV27; size: NA; J: TRBJ2-2; CDR3: CASSSRGGTGELFF; DNA: TGTGCCAGCAGCAGCAGGGGAGGTACCGGGGAGCTGTTTTTT
D: TRBD2; length: 17; V: TRBV18; size: NA; J: TRBJ2-1; CDR3: CASSPPGAAGGKNEQFF; DNA: TGTGCCAGCTCACCACCTGGGGCAGCGGGAGGGAAAAATGAGCAGTTCTTC
D: NA; length: 15; V: TRBV13; size: NA; J: TRBJ1-2; CDR3: CASSLKGSGPYGYTF; DNA: TGTGCCAGCAGCTTAAAAGGCAGCGGCCCATATGGCTACACCTTC
D: TRBD1; length: 19; V: TRBV23-1; size: NA; J: TRBJ1-1; CDR3: CASSHPGQGRSAMNTEAFF; DNA: TGCGCCAGCAGTCATCCGGGACAGGGCCGCTCCGCTATGAACACTGAAGCTTTCTTT
D: NA; length: 15; V: TRBV28; size: NA; J: TRBJ2-7; CDR3: CASSPVGGLRNEQYF; DNA: TGTGCCAGCAGTCCGGTCGGCGGTTTGCGGAACGAGCAGTACTTC
D: NA; length: 13; V: TRBV7-3; size: NA; J: TRBJ2-7; CDR3: CASSSLRDGWQYF; DNA: TGTGCCAGCAGCTCCCTTCGGGACGGCTGGCAGTACTTC
D: TRBD1; length: 16; V: TRBV7-6; size: NA; J: TRBJ1-3; CDR3: CASSGLGTGAGNTIYF; DNA: TGTGCCAGCAGCGGCCTGGGGACAGGGGCCGGAAACACCATATATTTT
D: TRBD2; length: 16; V: TRBV4-1; size: NA; J: TRBJ2-1; CDR3: CASSREGLAGVGEQFF; DNA: TGCGCCAGCAGCCGAGAAGGGCTAGCGGGAGTTGGTGAGCAGTTCTTC
D: NA; length: 14; V: TRBV5-4; size: NA; J: TRBJ1-1; CDR3: CASSQDGRNTEAFF; DNA: TGTGCCAGCAGCCAGGACGGAAGGAACACTGAAGCTTTCTTT
D: NA; length: 14; V: TRBV15; size: once; J: TRBJ1-3; CDR3: CATSRDPQGNTIYF; DNA: TGTGCCACCAGCAGAGATCCTCAAGGAAACACCATATATTTT
D: NA; length: 14; V: TRBV10-3; size: NA; J: TRBJ2-2; CDR3: CAISESRSTGELFF; DNA: TGTGCCATCAGTGAGTCACGCAGCACCGGGGAGCTGTTTTTT
D: TRBD1; length: 14; V: TRBV18; size: NA; J: TRBJ2-7; CDR3: CASSPDRTGAEQYF; DNA: TGTGCCAGCTCACCGGACCGGACAGGGGCCGAGCAGTACTTC
D: NA; length: 12; V: TRBV7-8; size: NA; J: TRBJ2-1; CDR3: CASSFEGNEQFF; DNA: TGTGCCAGCAGCTTTGAGGGAAATGAGCAGTTCTTC
D: NA; length: 18; V: TRBV2; size: NA; J: TRBJ2-1; CDR3: CASRGINRAPRGYNEQFF; DNA: TGTGCCAGCAGGGGAATCAACCGGGCCCCCCGGGGCTACAATGAGCAGTTCTTC
D: TRBD2; length: 18; V: TRBV9; size: NA; J: TRBJ2-3; CDR3: CASSAGKTSGRTPDTQYF; DNA: TGTGCCAGCAGCGCCGGCAAGACTAGCGGGAGGACGCCAGATACGCAGTATTTT
D: NA; length: 15; V: TRBV5-6; size: NA; J: TRBJ1-2; CDR3: CASSPPFGRGAGYTF; DNA: TGTGCCAGCAGCCCCCCCTTCGGCAGGGGAGCTGGCTACACCTTC
D: NA; length: 8; V: TRBV27; size: NA; J: TRBJ2-7; CDR3: CASGKQYF; DNA: TGTGCCAGCGGAAAGCAGTACTTC
D: TRBD1; length: 15; V: TRBV5-1; size: NA; J: TRBJ2-5; CDR3: CASSLQGQGQETQYF; DNA: TGCGCCAGCAGCTTGCAGGGACAGGGCCAAGAGACCCAGTACTTC
D: NA; length: 18; V: TRBV4-2; size: NA; J: TRBJ2-7; CDR3: CASSIIAPGATGFTEQYF; DNA: TGTGCCAGCAGCATAATCGCCCCCGGGGCCACAGGCTTTACCGAGCAGTACTTC
D: NA; length: 13; V: TRBV7-2; size: NA; J: TRBJ2-1; CDR3: CASSLEWLAKQFF; DNA: TGTGCCAGCAGCTTAGAGTGGCTAGCCAAACAGTTCTTC
D: NA; length: 15; V: TRBV4-2; size: NA; J: TRBJ1-4; CDR3: CASSPLPGTMGELFF; DNA: TGTGCCAGCAGCCCCTTACCAGGGACAATGGGGGAACTGTTTTTT
D: NA; length: 13; V: TRBV5-1; size: NA; J: TRBJ1-1; CDR3: CASSFSGNTEAFF; DNA: TGCGCCAGCAGCTTCTCAGGGAACACTGAAGCTTTCTTT
D: TRBD1; length: 15; V: TRBV28; size: NA; J: TRBJ1-1; CDR3: CASSSWTGGRTEAFF; DNA: TGTGCCAGCAGTTCTTGGACAGGGGGCAGGACTGAAGCTTTCTTT
D: TRBD1; length: 15; V: TRBV6-5; size: NA; J: TRBJ2-7; CDR3: CASRPGTGYLGEQYF; DNA: TGTGCCAGCAGGCCCGGGACAGGGTACCTTGGCGAGCAGTACTTC
D: NA; length: 14; V: TRBV5-5; size: NA; J: TRBJ1-5; CDR3: CASSSGYSNQPQHF; DNA: TGTGCCAGCAGCTCCGGGTATAGCAATCAGCCCCAGCATTTT
D: TRBD1; length: 16; V: TRBV30; size: NA; J: TRBJ1-3; CDR3: CAWSERTGSLSDTIYF; DNA: TGTGCCTGGAGCGAAAGGACAGGGTCTCTTTCGGACACCATATATTTT
D: TRBD1; length: 17; V: TRBV18; size: NA; J: TRBJ2-5; CDR3: CASSPPEGTGGGETQYF; DNA: TGTGCCAGCTCACCACCGGAAGGGACAGGGGGCGGAGAGACCCAGTACTTC
D: NA; length: 15; V: TRBV19; size: once; J: TRBJ2-7; CDR3: CASSNPGTPTFGQYF; DNA: TGTGCCAGTAGTAATCCCGGGACTCCGACTTTTGGGCAGTACTTC